The table lists the clone carrying this T cell receptor beta chain with many counts. The target antigen is unknown. This specimen belongs to a study of CD8 T cells in ankylosing spondylitis. The V segment lost 4 bases and the J segment 6 bases; nucleotides outside the gene matches: 4. Germline V gene data show CDR1 as KGHDR and CDR2 as SFDVKD. The CDR3 has 15 amino acids. Study findings and constraints: Within peripheral blood, clones linked to disease were CD8+ and relatively rare.

TCRdb re-called the 5' RACE reads through MiXCR, storing one row per CDR3 protein. The profile shows 310,000 or so distinct CDR3 sequences, around 19% of them singletons. The sample comprised blood, either unsorted or a sorted T cell fraction (not recorded which). The chain links TRBV24-1 to TRBJ1-5; TRBD1 matches 11 bases. The clonotype originates from a male donor with ankylosing spondylitis or in good health (not recorded which). This CDR3 is CATSEGQGAIQPQHF. The CDR3 coding sequence is TGTGCCACCAGTGAAGGACAGGGGGCCATTCAGCCCCAGCATTTT.